This T cell receptor (beta chain) is drawn from a study of T cell repertoires in cytomegalovirus infection. TCRdb re-called the reads with MiXCR, one entry per CDR3 protein. The repertoire holds over 100,000 distinct CDR3 sequences, with 25% to 30% as singletons. The V and J ends lost 5 bases and 1 base respectively, with 8 bases between them. The CDR3 has 13 residues. The germline gives CDR1 SGHVS, CDR2 FNYEAQ. This clonotype was seen ten or more times. Its antigen is unknown. The chain employs TRBV7-6 and TRBJ1-1; no definite D call. The specimen comprised CD8+ T cells from cultured PBMCs, sampled from culture after CMV antigen stimulation. This clonotype was sampled from a human donor in good health (CMV status not recorded). Some clones in this sample may be carry-over from other donors' samples. Here the CDR3 DNA reads TGTGCCAGCAGCACGGACGGGAACACTGAAGCTTTCTTT. This sequence encodes CASSTDGNTEAFF.